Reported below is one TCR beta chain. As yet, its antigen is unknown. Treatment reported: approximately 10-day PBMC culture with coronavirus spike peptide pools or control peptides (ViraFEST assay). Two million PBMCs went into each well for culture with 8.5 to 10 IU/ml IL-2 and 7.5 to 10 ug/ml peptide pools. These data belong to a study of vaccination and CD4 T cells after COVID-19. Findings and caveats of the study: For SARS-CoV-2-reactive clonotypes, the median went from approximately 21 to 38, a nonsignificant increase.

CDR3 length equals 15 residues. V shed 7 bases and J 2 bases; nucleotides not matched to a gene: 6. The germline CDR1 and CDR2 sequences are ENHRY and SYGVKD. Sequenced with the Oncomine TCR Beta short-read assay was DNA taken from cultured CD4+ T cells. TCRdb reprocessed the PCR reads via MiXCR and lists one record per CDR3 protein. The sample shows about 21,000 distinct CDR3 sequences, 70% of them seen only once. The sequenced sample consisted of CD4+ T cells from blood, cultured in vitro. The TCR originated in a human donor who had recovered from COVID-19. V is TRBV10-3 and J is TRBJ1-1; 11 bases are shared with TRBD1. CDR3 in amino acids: CAITLGQGANTEAFF. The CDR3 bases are TGTGCCATCACCCTTGGACAGGGGGCAAACACTGAAGCTTTCTTT.